This T cell receptor (beta chain) was sequenced in a study of CD8 T cells in ankylosing spondylitis. Study findings and constraints: It appeared that ankylosing spondylitis blood was characterized by a TCR beta motif of under ten highly homologous variants.

This clonotype was counted at least ten times. What it binds is unknown. TCRdb called the 5' RACE reads again in MiXCR, with one record for every CDR3 protein. The data show about 160,000 distinct CDR3 sequences, with about 17% seen just once and 7.8% held by the top ten. V lost 6 bases and J lost 2, with 10 bases in between. Germline V gene lookup returns CDR1 DFQATT and CDR2 SNEGSKA (reference sequence). This CDR3 is built from 12 residues. The chain couples TRBV20-1 to TRBJ1-2, with D hard to call. This TCR was recovered from a male donor with ankylosing spondylitis or in good health (not recorded which). Sequencing input: blood, either unsorted or a sorted T cell fraction (not recorded which). CDR3 DNA: TGCAGTGCCCGGGCCGTCAACTATGGCTACACCTTC. Encoded protein: CSARAVNYGYTF.